This entry lists 17 T cell receptor beta chains sequenced from one sample in a study of T-cell memory formation after mild COVID-19. TCRdb called the 5' RACE reads again in MiXCR, with one record for every CDR3 protein. The sample has under 400,000 distinct CDR3 sequences; around 21% are singletons. The sample consisted of PBMCs or a T cell subset sorted from them (not recorded which). Receptors originate from an adult woman who had mild COVID-19 (a few samples of this study predate the infection). Cell type and time point are not known.

Ten or more counts support this clonotype. The genes are TRBV4-1 and TRBJ2-7, with TRBD1 matching 7 bases. The CDR3 covers 16 residues. V lost 5 bases, J lost 2 bases, and 12 bases stayed unmatched. Per germline, CDR1 MGHRA and CDR2 YSYEKL. The DNA of the CDR3 is TGCGCCAGCAGCAAAGCAGGGGGTGGAGGTCCCTACGAGCAGTACTTC. Residues: CASSKAGGGGPYEQYF.

This clonotype was seen a few times. The J gene is TRBJ2-4, the V gene TRBV25-1; 7 nucleotides match TRBD2. The germline CDR1 and CDR2 sequences are MGHDK and SYGVNS. This CDR3 is built from 15 residues. J was trimmed by 7 bases and V by 3 bases; bases with no gene match: 9. CDR3 in DNA: TGTGCCAGCAGTGACCCGGGGCGGGGGAGCAACATTCAGTACTTC. It encodes CASSDPGRGSNIQYF. The variable domain in full, with the rest retrieved from reference TRBV25-1 and TRBJ2-4, is EADIYQTPRYLVIGTGKKITLECSQTMGHDKMYWYQQDPGMELHLIHYSYGVNSTEKGDLSSESTVSRIRTEHFPLTLESARPSHTSQYLCASSDPGRGSNIQYFGAGTRLSVL.

J is TRBJ1-3 and V is TRBV18; D is ambiguous. The germline CDR1 and CDR2 sequences are KGHSH and LQKENI. The CDR3 runs to 13 residues. The V end was cut by 4 bases, the J end by 0 bases, with 4 bases between. For the CDR3, the DNA is TGTGCCAGCTCACAGAACTCTGGAAACACCATATATTTT. Protein: CASSQNSGNTIYF.

The chain combines TRBV29-1 with TRBJ1-2; D ambiguous. Germline CDR1 is SQVTM and CDR2 is ANQGSEA. The CDR3 totals 16 residues. Trimming left V 0 bases short and J 6 bases short, with 20 bases between. CDR3 loop: CSVEEEDSGFYDGYTF. CDR3 nucleotide sequence: TGCAGCGTTGAAGAGGAGGATTCCGGCTTCTACGATGGCTACACCTTC.

The rearrangement links TRBV20-1 to TRBJ1-3; 7 positions match TRBD1. Germline lookup yields CDR1 DFQATT and CDR2 SNEGSKA (reference sequence). CDR3 size: 14 residues. V was clipped by 5 bases and J by 3 bases; unmatched bases: 7. Here the CDR3 reads CSAGTGAGGNTIYF. The CDR3 bases are TGCAGTGCTGGAACAGGGGCGGGTGGAAACACCATATATTTT.

Only a few counts were recorded for this clonotype. V and J are TRBV11-2 and TRBJ2-5; the D gene is possibly TRBD1 (6 bases). CDR1 is SGHAT, CDR2 FQNNGV, per germline. The CDR3 is 14 amino acids. The V end lost 0 bases, the J end lost 4 bases, and 9 bases lay between the germline ends. This CDR3 is CASSLDRGSETQYF. Here the CDR3 DNA reads TGTGCCAGCAGCTTAGACAGGGGATCAGAGACCCAGTACTTC.

This clonotype was observed a handful of times. The chain is built from TRBV7-6 and TRBJ2-5, with 8 nucleotides matching TRBD1. Germline V gives CDR1 SGHVS, CDR2 FNYEAQ. This CDR3 contains 18 residues. The V and J ends lost 5 bases and 2 bases, in that order; junction bases with no gene match: 16. CDR3 protein: CASSGRQGSLTRQETQYF. The CDR3 bases are TGTGCCAGCAGCGGGAGACAGGGGAGTCTGACGAGGCAAGAGACCCAGTACTTC.

The V and J genes are TRBV19 and TRBJ2-7; D gene uncertain. The CDR3 consists of 11 residues. The germline CDR1 and CDR2 sequences are LNHDA and SQIVND (reference sequence). The V end lost 4 bases, the J end lost 12 bases, and 13 bases lay between the germline ends. The CDR3 nucleotides read TGTGCCAGTAGTACGGACGGACGACGGTACTTC. It translates to CASSTDGRRYF.

The chain carries TRBV18 and TRBJ2-3; no firm D call. CDR3 length: 13 residues. Trimming shortened V by 5 bases and J by 2 bases, and 8 bases separated the two germline ends. Germline lookup yields CDR1 KGHSH and CDR2 LQKENI. This CDR3 reads CASSARYTDTQYF. Here the CDR3 DNA reads TGTGCCAGCTCAGCCCGATACACAGATACGCAGTATTTT. The variable domain in full, completed from reference TRBV18 and TRBJ2-3, reads NAGVMQNPRHLVRRRGQEARLRCSPMKGHSHVYWYRQLPEEGLKFMVYLQKENIIDESGMPKERFSAEFPKEGPSILRIQQVVRGDSAAYFCASSARYTDTQYFGPGTRLTVL.

This chain uses TRBV15 with TRBJ2-5; no firm D call. This CDR3 is built from 13 residues. V lost 0 bases to trimming and J lost 5 bases, with 7 bases between them. The germline gives CDR1 LNHNV, CDR2 YYDKDF (reference sequence). This chain's CDR3 is CATSRDITETQYF. The CDR3 DNA is TGTGCCACCAGCAGAGACATAACCGAGACCCAGTACTTC.

This clonotype was recorded a few times. The rearrangement joins TRBV7-2 to TRBJ2-7, with 7 bases identical to TRBD2. V dropped 2 bases and J dropped 5; count of bases not matched to a gene: 9. This CDR3 has 15 residues. Germline-derived CDR1 and CDR2 are SGHTA and FQGNSA. The CDR3 reads CASSLPLTSSHEQYF. The DNA of the CDR3 is TGTGCCAGCAGCTTACCTCTGACTAGCAGCCACGAGCAGTACTTC.

The chain combines TRBV10-3 with TRBJ2-1, with 7 bases identical to TRBD1. Per the germline V gene, CDR1 is ENHRY and CDR2 is SYGVKD. The ends lost 6 bases at V and 2 bases at J; junction bases unmatched: 1. The CDR3 totals 13 residues. CDR3 nucleotide sequence: TGTGCCATCAGAGGGACAGCCTACAATGAGCAGTTCTTC. It encodes CAIRGTAYNEQFF.

The chain carries TRBV20-1 and TRBJ2-4; 12 nucleotides align to TRBD2. Germline trimming cut 4 bases from V and 1 base from J; bases unmatched to any gene: 8. Germline values: CDR1 DFQATT, CDR2 SNEGSKA (reference sequence). The CDR3 length is 17 residues. The CDR3, as DNA: TGCAGTGCTAAGCCGGGACTAGCGGGCCCGGCCAAAAACATTCAGTACTTC. It specifies CSAKPGLAGPAKNIQYF.

This chain joins TRBV6-6 and TRBJ1-1, with a tentative D call TRBD1 (5 bases). V was shortened by 6 bases and J by 1 base, with 12 bases between the two germline ends. CDR1 is MNHNY, CDR2 SVGAGI, per germline (reference sequence). The CDR3 has 14 residues. The CDR3 reads CASRYRQGNTEAFF. CDR3 DNA: TGTGCCAGCAGATACCGGCAGGGGAACACTGAAGCTTTCTTT.

The genes are TRBV6-2 or TRBV6-3 and TRBJ2-7; 11 bases align to TRBD2. V trimming: 5 bases; J trimming: 6 bases; junction bases outside the gene matches: 12. Germline-derived CDR1 and CDR2 are MNHEY and SVGEGT. The CDR3 loop spans 16 amino acids. The CDR3 protein is CASSTASGGSLREQYF. The CDR3 DNA sequence: TGTGCCAGCAGTACAGCTAGCGGGGGGTCCCTCCGCGAGCAGTACTTC.

The rearrangement uses TRBV29-1 and TRBJ2-7; D unclear. CDR1 and CDR2 from the germline V gene are SQVTM and ANQGSEA. This CDR3 is built from 11 residues. With 4 bases removed from V and 2 bases from J, the gap between germline ends came to 6 bases. The CDR3 bases are TGCAGCGTTGTAGGACCCTACGAGCAGTACTTC. Encoded protein: CSVVGPYEQYF.

The CDR3 reads CASSLDAANSPLHF. CDR3 bases: TGCGCCAGCAGCTTGGACGCGGCGAATTCACCCCTCCACTTT. V and J are TRBV5-1 and TRBJ1-6; D call uncertain. Trimming stripped 0 bases from V and 7 bases from J, with 8 bases between. CDR3 length: 14 residues. Germline values: CDR1 SGHRS, CDR2 YFSETQ.